These T cell receptor beta chains were read from a single sample in a study of T cells in localized non-small cell lung cancer. The method was immunoSEQ multiplex PCR; TCRdb's version includes in-frame clones alone and lacks a portion of them. The sample lists tens of thousands of clones, around 80% occurring once. The sample in question was peripheral blood, obtained before any cancer treatment. The receptors derive from a male donor older than 55 with stage II squamous cell lung carcinoma. CDR3s include the opening cysteine and the closing phenylalanine or tryptophan. A D gene is named only where the DNA matches it firmly. For some rows the clone size is stated as once, few or many, or as a class when expanded; others skip it.

CDR3aa,CDR3nt,len,abundance,d_gene,v_gene,j_gene
CASSPEGTPSYEQYF,TGTGCCAGCAGCCCCGAGGGGACACCCTCCTACGAGCAGTACTTC,15,.,.,TRBV7-6,TRBJ2-7
CSAAGKEKLFF,TGCAGTGCAGCCGGCAAAGAAAAACTGTTTTTT,11,.,.,TRBV20-1,TRBJ1-4
CASSDFGTGFNQPQHF,TGTGCCAGTAGTGACTTCGGGACAGGTTTCAATCAGCCCCAGCATTTT,16,.,TRBD1,TRBV19,TRBJ1-5
CASSLGGLGSEKLFF,TGTGCCAGCAGCTTGGGGGGCTTAGGAAGTGAAAAACTGTTTTTT,15,.,.,TRBV5-4,TRBJ1-4
CASKGQGAGTEAFF,TGTGCCAGCAAGGGACAGGGGGCAGGAACTGAAGCTTTCTTT,14,once,TRBD1,TRBV25-1,TRBJ1-1
CASSPRPSSGNTIYF,TGCGCCAGCAGCCCTAGACCGAGCTCTGGAAACACCATATATTTT,15,.,.,TRBV5-1,TRBJ1-3
CASSQGEDQPQHF,TGTGCCAGCAGCCAAGGGGAAGACCAGCCCCAGCATTTT,13,.,.,TRBV14,TRBJ1-5
CATSRDPRGQETQYF,TGTGCCACCAGCAGAGATCCCAGGGGCCAAGAGACCCAGTACTTC,15,once,.,TRBV15,TRBJ2-5
CASSTGQEPYTEAFF,TGTGCCAGCAGCACCGGGCAGGAACCTTACACTGAAGCTTTCTTT,15,.,.,TRBV7-9,TRBJ1-1
CASRPHDYMAEAFF,TGTGCCAGCAGACCCCACGACTATATGGCTGAAGCTTTCTTT,14,.,.,TRBV7-9,TRBJ1-1
CASSLGQGVMNTEAFF,TGTGCCAGCTCACTGGGACAGGGGGTGATGAACACTGAAGCTTTCTTT,16,few,TRBD1,TRBV18,TRBJ1-1
CASSIAQLSGNTIYF,TGTGCCAGTAGTATAGCCCAGCTCTCTGGAAACACCATATATTTT,15,.,.,TRBV19,TRBJ1-3
CASSIFPGTGGSEAFF,TGTGCCAGTAGTATTTTCCCTGGGACAGGGGGTTCAGAAGCTTTCTTT,16,.,TRBD1,TRBV19,TRBJ1-1
CASSYRTNEEGNEKLFF,TGTGCCAGCAGTTACCGGACCAACGAAGAGGGAAATGAAAAACTGTTTTTT,17,.,.,TRBV25-1,TRBJ1-4
CASSYSIRGAHYTIYF,TGTGCCAGCAGTTACTCGATCCGGGGGGCCCACTACACCATATATTTT,16,.,.,TRBV6-5,TRBJ1-3
CASSLWGSREYEQYF,TGTGCCAGCAGTTTATGGGGCTCGCGGGAGTACGAGCAGTACTTC,15,.,TRBD2,TRBV27,TRBJ2-7
CASSQDRDPWGYTF,TGTGCCAGCTCTCAGGACAGGGATCCGTGGGGCTACACCTTC,14,few,TRBD1,TRBV18,TRBJ1-2
CASSSPGTGNTIANTGELFF,TGTGCCAGCTCTTCCCCCGGGACAGGGAATACGATCGCGAACACCGGGGAGCTGTTTTTT,20,.,TRBD1,TRBV27,TRBJ2-2
CASSVGDRNTEAFF,TGTGCCAGCAGCGTGGGGGACAGAAACACTGAAGCTTTCTTT,14,many,TRBD1,TRBV9,TRBJ1-1
CASSLVAGSNEKLFF,TGCGCCAGCAGCTTGGTCGCGGGGTCTAATGAAAAACTGTTTTTT,15,.,.,TRBV5-1,TRBJ1-4
CASSMRQGGISNQPQHF,TGTGCCAGTAGTATGCGGCAGGGGGGAATAAGCAATCAGCCCCAGCATTTT,17,few,TRBD1,TRBV19,TRBJ1-5
CASSLTAGSYNEQFF,TGTGCCAGCAGCCTCACCGCAGGCTCCTACAATGAGCAGTTCTTC,15,.,.,TRBV4-2,TRBJ2-1
CASSWDRGDGYTF,TGTGCCAGCAGCTGGGACAGGGGCGATGGCTACACCTTC,13,.,TRBD1,TRBV6-1,TRBJ1-2
CASSATEGQGSPLHF,TGCGCCAGCAGCGCCACGGAGGGGCAGGGGTCACCCCTCCACTTT,15,.,.,TRBV5-1,TRBJ1-6
CASSIGNGNQPQHF,TGTGCCAGTAGTATCGGGAATGGCAATCAGCCCCAGCATTTT,14,few,.,TRBV19,TRBJ1-5
CASSLAPSPRDRFYGYTF,TGTGCCAGCAGCTTAGCGCCGTCCCCCCGGGACCGTTTCTATGGCTACACCTTC,18,once,.,TRBV7-9,TRBJ1-2
CASSPTGTTGDTEAFF,TGCGCCAGCAGCCCGACAGGTACAACAGGGGACACTGAAGCTTTCTTT,16,.,TRBD1,TRBV5-1,TRBJ1-1
CASSPGFSVGGNTIYF,TGTGCCAGCAGCCCAGGATTTAGTGTGGGGGGAAACACCATATATTTT,16,.,.,TRBV27,TRBJ1-3